These 22 T cell receptor beta chains came from one sample sequenced in a study of blood T cells in healthy people across ages (dated by TCRdb to about 2015). The receptor library was made with 5' RACE. Sequencer: Illumina HiSeq 2500. A second PCR of about 6 to 11 cycles was performed with a sample-barcoded 5' primer and a J-beta primer mix. TCRdb reworked the public reads: Q25 trimming with fastp, MiXCR clone assembly, productive beta chains retained. Entries that share a CDR3 protein sequence are merged under the most common genes and DNA. A total of hundreds of thousands of distinct CDR3 sequences appear in this sample, around 50% of them only once. The ten biggest clones cover 25% to 30% of the sample. The sample consisted of blood. These receptors were obtained from a man aged 35 to 55 in good health.

This clonotype was seen a handful of times. The chain couples TRBV7-9 to TRBJ2-4, with 10 bases aligning to TRBD2. The closer fit of TRBJ2-7 to the DNA end suggests the J call may be wrong. The CDR3 loop spans 14 amino acids. Germline-derived CDR1 and CDR2 are SEHNR and FQNEAQ (reference sequence). Written as DNA, the CDR3 is TGTGCCAGCAGCTCCGGACTAGCGGAGTACGAGCAGTACTTC. Translating it yields CASSSGLAEYEQYF.

A remark on this clonotype: Just one base apart from a much larger clone, this may be a read error. The J gene is TRBJ2-5, the V gene TRBV20-1; no definite D call. The germline gives CDR1 DFQATT, CDR2 SNEGSKA (reference sequence). The CDR3 has 11 residues. The CDR3 spells CGVDPQETQYF. In DNA form, the CDR3 reads TGCGGTGTGGACCCTCAAGAGACCCAGTACTTC.

CDR3 sequence (DNA): TGCGCCAGCAGCTTGGCCGGACTAGCGGGTCTGTCTAATACGCAGTATTTT. This translates into CASSLAGLAGLSNTQYF. This chain uses TRBV5-1 with TRBJ2-3; TRBD2 matches at 11 bases. V lost 0 bases and J lost 7; bases outside the gene matches: 10. The germline CDR1 and CDR2 sequences are SGHRS and YFSETQ. This CDR3 is built from 17 residues.

This chain links TRBV5-5 with TRBJ2-1, with D hard to call. Trimming left V 1 base short and J 10 bases short, with 6 bases between. This CDR3 has 11 residues. Germline CDR1 SGHKS, CDR2 YYEKEE (reference sequence). The CDR3 here is CASSLISEQFF. The CDR3 DNA follows: TGTGCCAGCAGCTTGATATCCGAGCAGTTCTTC.

This clonotype was seen a few times. The rearrangement uses TRBV10-3 and TRBJ2-4; D remains ambiguous. The ends were cut back, 1 base at V and 13 bases at J, with 14 bases in the middle. The germline V gene has CDR1 ENHRY and CDR2 SYGVKD. The CDR3 consists of 13 residues. The CDR3 DNA follows: TGTGCCATCAGTGAGTACGCTTCTCAGGAGCAGTACTTC. Protein product: CAISEYASQEQYF.

This clonotype was picked up a small number of times. The chain joins TRBV15 to TRBJ2-1, with a tentative D call TRBD1 (6 bases). Trimming stripped 0 bases from V and 10 bases from J, with 13 bases between. CDR1 is LNHNV, CDR2 YYDKDF, per germline (reference sequence). There are 14 residues in the CDR3. The CDR3 DNA reads as TGTGCCACCAGCAGAGATAGTGTTGGGACAGAGCAGTTCTTC. This encodes CATSRDSVGTEQFF. The full variable domain, with the rest looked up from reference TRBV15 and TRBJ2-1, is DAMVIQNPRYQVTQFGKPVTLSCSQTLNHNVMYWYQQKSSQAPKLLFHYYDKDFNNEADTPDNFQSRRPNTSFCFLDIRSPGLGDTAMYLCATSRDSVGTEQFFGPGTRLTVL.

V gene TRBV5-1 combines with J gene TRBJ2-5; the match to TRBD2 covers 8 bases. CDR3 length equals 18 residues. The germline V gene encodes CDR1 SGHRS and CDR2 YFSETQ. Trimming cost V 0 bases and J 11 bases; bases outside gene matches: 21. CDR3 sequence reads: CASSLARSGGVQLNEQYF. In nucleotides, the CDR3 is TGCGCCAGCAGCTTGGCTAGGAGCGGGGGAGTACAATTGAATGAGCAGTACTTC.

The rearrangement links TRBV20-1 to TRBJ2-3; 8 bases fit TRBD2. Germline V gene data show CDR1 as DFQATT and CDR2 as SNEGSKA (reference sequence). Trimming at V came to 2 bases and at J to 4 bases, leaving 11 bases not matched to a gene. The CDR3 is made up of 16 amino acids. CDR3 sequence (DNA): TGCAGTGCTAGAAAACCTAGCGGGCCAATATCAGATACGCAGTATTTT. The encoded protein is CSARKPSGPISDTQYF.

This clonotype was detected a few times. V and J are TRBV10-3 and TRBJ2-3, with D hard to call. The V and J ends lost 10 bases and 2 bases respectively, with 7 bases between them. Germline CDR1 is ENHRY and CDR2 is SYGVKD. The CDR3 has 11 residues. CDR3 loop: CATQDTDTQYF. Written as DNA, the CDR3 is TGTGCCACCCAAGACACAGATACGCAGTATTTT.

The CDR3 reads CASSFLAGAGEQYF. The DNA for the CDR3 is TGTGCCAGCAGCTTCCTAGCGGGAGCTGGGGAGCAGTACTTC. The rearrangement uses TRBV11-1 and TRBJ2-5; TRBD2 aligns across 10 bases. J gave up 11 bases and V 3 bases, and 9 bases lay outside the gene matches. There are 14 residues in the CDR3. The V gene's germline CDR1 is SGHAT and CDR2 FQDESV (reference sequence).

The rearrangement uses TRBV5-1 and TRBJ2-3; maybe TRBD2 (5 bases). V dropped 2 bases and J dropped 3 bases, with 28 bases sitting between them. The CDR3 extends over 20 amino acids. Germline-derived CDR1 and CDR2 are SGHRS and YFSETQ. The CDR3 reads CASSFRRRTGLNPKTDTQYF. The CDR3 DNA is TGCGCCAGCAGCTTCCGTCGCCGGACTGGGCTGAATCCGAAGACAGATACGCAGTATTTT.

The rearrangement links TRBV29-1 to TRBJ2-4; D is unresolved. Trimming shortened V by 4 bases and J by 8 bases, and 15 bases separated the two germline ends. This CDR3 spans 13 amino acids. CDR1 is SQVTM and CDR2 is ANQGSEA in the germline V gene. The CDR3 region has the DNA TGCAGCGTTGCCGGACCCTCCCAGGACATTCAGTACTTC. This gives the protein CSVAGPSQDIQYF. Variable domain in full (rest from reference TRBV29-1 and TRBJ2-4): SAVISQKPSRDICQRGTSLTIQCQVDSQVTMMFWYRQQPGQSLTLIATANQGSEATYESGFVIDKFPISRPNLTFSTLTVSNMSPEDSSIYLCSVAGPSQDIQYFGAGTRLSVL.

To note about this clonotype: Relative to the germline gene, one junction end is altered; a read error may explain this. This chain connects TRBV11-2 to TRBJ2-7, with 15 positions matching TRBD2. The J call may be mistaken, given a closer DNA end match to TRBJ2-5. The CDR3 runs 18 residues. Germline CDR1 reads SGHAT; CDR2 reads FQNNGV. This chain's CDR3 is CTSSFAGTSGGLGETQYF. CDR3 nucleotides: TGTACCAGCAGCTTCGCCGGGACTAGCGGGGGGCTGGGGGAGACCCAGTACTTC.

The CDR3 region is CASTRENYGYTF. The CDR3 nucleotides are TGTGCCAGCACCCGGGAAAACTATGGCTACACCTTC. This rearrangement joins TRBV2 to TRBJ1-2; D ambiguous. The CDR3 extends over 12 amino acids. Trimming stripped 7 bases from V and 2 bases from J, with 8 bases between. Germline CDR1 reads SNHLY; CDR2 reads FYNNEI.

This clonotype was detected a few times. The chain links TRBV7-2 to TRBJ1-2, with TRBD1 as a possible D gene (5 bases). Per germline, CDR1 SGHTA and CDR2 FQGNSA. The CDR3 extends over 15 amino acids. Trimming removed 7 bases from V and 4 bases from J, with 19 bases in between. The CDR3 DNA reads TGTGCCAGCAACCCGGCGCGGGACGTGCGCTATGGCTACACCTTC. Its translation is CASNPARDVRYGYTF.

J is TRBJ2-7 and V is TRBV2; the D is unclear. CDR1 and CDR2 (germline): SNHLY, FYNNEI. The V end was cut by 8 bases, the J end by 3 bases, with 20 bases between. This CDR3 region has 15 residues. The CDR3 protein is CASGPRAGRDYEQYF. In DNA form, the CDR3 reads TGTGCCAGCGGCCCAAGGGCTGGTAGGGACTACGAGCAGTACTTC.

V and J are TRBV19 and TRBJ1-5, with 11 bases that match TRBD1. The germline V gene encodes CDR1 LNHDA and CDR2 SQIVND (reference sequence). Trimming at V came to 8 bases and at J to 0 bases, leaving 6 bases not matched to a gene. This CDR3 contains 16 residues. CDR3 loop: CASRGTGGYSNQPQHF. CDR3 sequence (DNA): TGTGCCAGTCGTGGGACAGGGGGATATAGCAATCAGCCCCAGCATTTT. Variable domain in full (rest from reference TRBV19 and TRBJ1-5): DGGITQSPKYLFRKEGQNVTLSCEQNLNHDAMYWYRQDPGQGLRLIYYSQIVNDFQKGDIAEGYSVSREKKESFPLTVTSAQKNPTAFYLCASRGTGGYSNQPQHFGDGTRLSIL.

The CDR3 DNA follows: TGTGCCAGCAGTCCTGTACTAAAGATTAACAATGAGCAGTTCTTC. Its translation is CASSPVLKINNEQFF. The chain links TRBV12-3 or TRBV12-4 to TRBJ2-1, with D hard to call. Trimming took off 5 bases at V and 5 bases at J, with 16 bases between the two ends. This CDR3 region has 15 residues.

The chain joins TRBV7-2 to TRBJ2-5; no reliable D call. Germline assignment: CDR1 SGHTA and CDR2 FQGNSA. There are 15 residues in the CDR3. Deletions cut 3 bases from V and 2 bases from J, with 13 bases between. The CDR3 region has the DNA TGTGCCAGCAGCTTCACAATCGACATACAAGAGACCCAGTACTTC. This codes for CASSFTIDIQETQYF.

The chain links TRBV2 to TRBJ2-2; D remains unclear. Deletions cut 6 bases from V and 7 bases from J, with 15 bases between. The CDR3 extends over 14 amino acids. From germline, CDR1 is SNHLY and CDR2 FYNNEI. The DNA of the CDR3 is TGTGCCAGCAGGATAGCCAGCTCCAGCGGGGAGCTGTTTTTT. This codes for CASRIASSSGELFF.

Comments on this clonotype: An end of the junction differs from the germline gene, which may be a read error. The chain has TRBV6-6 and TRBJ2-6, with 10 bases that match TRBD1. Germline V gene data show CDR1 as MNHNY and CDR2 as SVGAGI (reference sequence). This CDR3 spans 17 amino acids. The CDR3 reads CASNSGTGDSWANVLTF. CDR3 nucleotide sequence: TGTGCCAGCAATTCCGGGACAGGGGACTCTTGGGCCAACGTCCTGACTTTC.

V usage is TRBV2 and J usage is TRBJ2-3; perhaps D is TRBD1 or TRBD2 (5 bases each). Germline-derived CDR1 and CDR2 are SNHLY and FYNNEI. CDR3 length: 14 amino acids. V was trimmed by 3 bases and J by 11 bases, leaving 18 bases between them. The CDR3 DNA reads TGTGCCAGCAGTGAGCTAACGGGACCCTGTAAGCAGTATTTT. It encodes CASSELTGPCKQYF.